The clone carrying this TCR beta chain was picked up a small number of times. The target antigen is unknown. This entry belongs to a study of CD8+ T cells in alopecia areata. General study results and limits: In scalp samples, resident alphabeta T cells of normal skin are also sequenced. With patients, TCR sharing proved less clear than in mice, a difference possibly related to HLA.

Treatment here: oral pan-JAK inhibitor, 5-10 mg twice daily. Sorting of PBMCs yielded the CD4+ and CD8+ T cells. Sequencing templates came from extracted RNA that was reverse transcribed into cDNA. The data were produced by immunoSEQ multiplex PCR, yet TCRdb's version contains in-frame clones alone and is incomplete. The sample lists roughly 200,000 clones; roughly two fifths were seen once. Germline V lookup: CDR1 SEHNR, CDR2 FQNEAQ (reference sequence). V was clipped by 5 bases and J by 1 base, with 15 bases between them. The CDR3 contains 15 residues. The specimen comprised CD4+ T cells sorted from blood, sampled at approximately week 34, from a patient treated with tofacitinib. J is TRBJ2-7 and V is TRBV7-9; possibly TRBD1 for D (6 bases). This receptor was taken from a human donor with alopecia areata. CDR3 DNA sequence: TGTGCCAGCAGCCAACGAAGAGGGGGTTCCTACGAGCAGTACTTC. This codes for CASSQRRGGSYEQYF.